This T cell receptor beta chain was obtained from a study of T cell responses to AZD1222 COVID-19 vaccine. Findings and caveats of the study: Spike-specific TCRs gained breadth and depth after people received two AZD1222 doses. Donors skewed white British and female; clonal diversity was possibly underestimated. Close to half of spike-specific TCRs reportedly recognize unmutated variant regions.

This clone was detected only once. The antigen remains undetermined. Here immunoSEQ multiplex PCR was the method, and the copy in TCRdb shows in-frame clones only, minus some. Of approximately 150,000 clones in the sample, around 92% were seen once. CDR3 length: 13 amino acids. CDR1 MDHEN and CDR2 SYDVKM come from the germline V gene. V dropped 6 bases and J dropped 7 bases, with 15 bases sitting between them. Sequencing used peripheral blood, obtained on day 0 of AZD1222 vaccination. This TCR came from an adult in good health. This sequence joins TRBV28 and TRBJ1-1, with D tentatively TRBD1 (6 bases). This chain's CDR3 is CASSTRGSGEAFF. The DNA of the CDR3 is TGTGCCAGCAGCACAAGGGGGTCAGGTGAAGCTTTCTTT.